This T cell receptor beta chain emerged from a study of T-cell reconstitution after alpha-beta-depleted transplantation in children. J was trimmed by 5 bases and V by 8 bases; bases with no gene match: 4. There are 13 residues in the CDR3. This clonotype was observed at least ten times. The antigen is not known. Regarding the study as a whole: After transplant, high TCRbeta diversity at day 60 in some patients arose from surviving recipient T cells and thymic progenitors. The origin of alpha-beta T cells about two months after transplant was reportedly several hundred expanded graft clones. It was newly produced T cells that mostly accounted for T-cell counts and diversity one year after transplant.

A library of TCRbeta sequences, prepared with unique molecular identifiers, was generated. Via MiXCR, TCRdb re-called the PCR reads, giving one row per CDR3 protein. The sample holds around 450,000 distinct CDR3 sequences, about 10% seen once. The sample in question was PBMCs, obtained before TCRalphabeta/CD19-depleted stem cell transplant. V and J are TRBV12-3 or TRBV12-4 and TRBJ1-4; 8 bases are shared with TRBD1. This receptor was obtained from a child aged 2-15 years with inherited bone marrow failure, due to receive a stem cell transplant. The CDR3 protein is CASGWTGNEKLFF. The CDR3 bases are TGTGCCAGCGGATGGACAGGGAATGAAAAACTGTTTTTT.